This record looks at one T cell receptor beta chain sequence and its context. The data are from a study of blood T cells in healthy people across ages. Study-level information: Template switching captured about one barcoded beta molecule per two T cells.

The CDR3 runs to 14 residues. Germline CDR1 is SNHLY and CDR2 is FYNNEI. The germline V and J ends were trimmed by 4 bases and 6 bases, with 14 bases remaining between them. Next came a second PCR, run for about 6 to 12 cycles, which used a sample-barcoded 5' primer along with a J-beta primer mix. Via MiXCR, TCRdb re-called the 5' RACE reads, giving one row per CDR3 protein. The profile covers about 640,000 distinct CDR3 sequences, with 40% to 45% appearing a single time and around 30% taken by the ten largest. This receptor was identified in an elderly man in good health. V is TRBV2 and J is TRBJ2-3; D not resolved. The sample consisted of blood. The CDR3, as DNA: TGTGCCAGCAGTGTTGGCTCACTTGGGGATACGCAGTATTTT. Translated: CASSVGSLGDTQYF.